The next 10 T cell receptor beta chains were all read from a single sample in a study of identical twins. Via MiXCR, TCRdb re-called the 5' RACE reads, giving one row per CDR3 protein. In the table there are hundreds of thousands of distinct CDR3 sequences, roughly 7.5% of which are singletons. The data also belong to a second study, concerning yellow fever vaccine responses in identical twins.

What was sequenced was memory (CD45RO+) T cells sorted from blood. These TCRs come from a woman between 18 and 29 years old in good health.

The sample holds a few counts of this clonotype. DNA of the CDR3: TGTGCCAGCAGCTTAGTGACTAGTCTAATATCAAATGAGCAGTTCTTC. This translates into CASSLVTSLISNEQFF. The chain couples TRBV11-2 to TRBJ2-1, with D perhaps TRBD2 (6 bases). This CDR3 spans 16 amino acids. CDR1 and CDR2 (germline): SGHAT, FQNNGV. Trimming shortened V by 1 base and J by 7 bases, and 17 bases separated the two germline ends.

This chain uses TRBV6-1 with TRBJ2-3; 13 bases align to TRBD2. Germline V lookup: CDR1 MNHNS, CDR2 SASEGT. The CDR3 covers 15 residues. With V trimmed by 8 bases and J by 6 bases, 8 bases remained unmatched. The CDR3 protein is CASRKLAGGLDTQYF. The DNA for the CDR3 is TGTGCCAGCCGCAAACTAGCGGGGGGGTTGGATACGCAGTATTTT.

This clonotype was counted a few times. CDR3 bases: TGTGCCACCAGCAGAGATCAGGCCCAGAATGCAGAGACCCAGTACTTC. Translation: CATSRDQAQNAETQYF. The chain couples TRBV15 to TRBJ2-5, with D hard to call. V dropped 0 bases and J dropped 4 bases, with 15 bases sitting between them. This CDR3 comprises 16 residues. CDR1 is LNHNV and CDR2 is YYDKDF in the germline V gene (reference sequence).

The chain uses TRBV20-1 and TRBJ2-3; D possibly corresponds to TRBD1 (6 bases). The CDR3 is 14 amino acids. Germline CDR1 DFQATT, CDR2 SNEGSKA (reference sequence). V lost 3 bases, J lost 6 bases, and 16 bases lay in between. CDR3: CSARVAQGRDTQYF. DNA of the CDR3: TGCAGTGCTAGGGTCGCCCAGGGGCGGGATACGCAGTATTTT.

This clonotype was detected many times. The chain recombines TRBV12-3 or TRBV12-4 with TRBJ1-5, with D tentatively TRBD1 (6 bases). The CDR3 length is 14 residues. V was clipped by 3 bases and J by 3 bases, with 9 bases between them. For the CDR3, the DNA is TGTGCCAGCAGTTTTTTGGGGGCCAATCAGCCCCAGCATTTT. Its translation is CASSFLGANQPQHF.

In this sample, this clonotype turned up many times. V usage is TRBV4-2 and J usage is TRBJ2-3, with 7 bases fitting TRBD1. The CDR3 is 16 residues long. The germline gives CDR1 LGHNA, CDR2 YNFKEQ. V lost 1 base, J lost 3 bases, and 7 bases stayed unmatched. The CDR3 is CASSQGVGTATDTQYF. CDR3 nucleotides: TGTGCCAGCAGCCAAGGAGTGGGGACAGCGACAGATACGCAGTATTTT.

Ten or more counts support this clonotype. This sequence joins TRBV29-1 and TRBJ2-5; the D gene could be TRBD1 or TRBD2 (5 bases each). Trimming left V 6 bases short and J 2 bases short, with 10 bases between. This CDR3 has 12 amino acids. CDR1 and CDR2 (germline): SQVTM, ANQGSEA. CDR3 DNA: TGCAGCGTCGGGGACGTTCAAGAGACCCAGTACTTC. It yields the protein CSVGDVQETQYF. The full variable domain, its missing parts supplied by reference TRBV29-1 and TRBJ2-5, is SAVISQKPSRDICQRGTSLTIQCQVDSQVTMMFWYRQQPGQSLTLIATANQGSEATYESGFVIDKFPISRPNLTFSTLTVSNMSPEDSSIYLCSVGDVQETQYFGPGTRLLVL.

This clonotype occurred many times. The V call is TRBV20-1, the J call TRBJ2-3; D is perhaps TRBD2 (6 bases). The germline V gene encodes CDR1 DFQATT and CDR2 SNEGSKA (reference sequence). The CDR3 contains 13 residues. The CDR3: CSLGGTVLDTQYF. The CDR3 region has the DNA TGCAGCCTTGGGGGGACTGTTCTAGATACGCAGTATTTT.

V usage is TRBV5-6 and J usage is TRBJ1-5; D ambiguous. Per germline, CDR1 SGHDT and CDR2 YYEEEE. The CDR3 extends over 14 amino acids. The V gene lost 3 bases and the J gene lost 4 bases, with 11 bases spanning the gap. CDR3 nucleotides: TGTGCCAGCAGCTCCCGACGGATGAATCAGCCCCAGCATTTT. Translated, it gives CASSSRRMNQPQHF.

The chain combines TRBV28 with TRBJ1-6, with a weak D call TRBD1 (5 bases). The V end lost 7 bases, the J end lost 6 bases, and 16 bases lay between the germline ends. This CDR3 region has 15 residues. Germline-derived CDR1 and CDR2 are MDHEN and SYDVKM. The CDR3 protein is CASTLAGDRNSPLHF. CDR3 nucleotides: TGTGCCAGCACCCTAGCGGGGGACCGTAATTCACCCCTCCACTTT.